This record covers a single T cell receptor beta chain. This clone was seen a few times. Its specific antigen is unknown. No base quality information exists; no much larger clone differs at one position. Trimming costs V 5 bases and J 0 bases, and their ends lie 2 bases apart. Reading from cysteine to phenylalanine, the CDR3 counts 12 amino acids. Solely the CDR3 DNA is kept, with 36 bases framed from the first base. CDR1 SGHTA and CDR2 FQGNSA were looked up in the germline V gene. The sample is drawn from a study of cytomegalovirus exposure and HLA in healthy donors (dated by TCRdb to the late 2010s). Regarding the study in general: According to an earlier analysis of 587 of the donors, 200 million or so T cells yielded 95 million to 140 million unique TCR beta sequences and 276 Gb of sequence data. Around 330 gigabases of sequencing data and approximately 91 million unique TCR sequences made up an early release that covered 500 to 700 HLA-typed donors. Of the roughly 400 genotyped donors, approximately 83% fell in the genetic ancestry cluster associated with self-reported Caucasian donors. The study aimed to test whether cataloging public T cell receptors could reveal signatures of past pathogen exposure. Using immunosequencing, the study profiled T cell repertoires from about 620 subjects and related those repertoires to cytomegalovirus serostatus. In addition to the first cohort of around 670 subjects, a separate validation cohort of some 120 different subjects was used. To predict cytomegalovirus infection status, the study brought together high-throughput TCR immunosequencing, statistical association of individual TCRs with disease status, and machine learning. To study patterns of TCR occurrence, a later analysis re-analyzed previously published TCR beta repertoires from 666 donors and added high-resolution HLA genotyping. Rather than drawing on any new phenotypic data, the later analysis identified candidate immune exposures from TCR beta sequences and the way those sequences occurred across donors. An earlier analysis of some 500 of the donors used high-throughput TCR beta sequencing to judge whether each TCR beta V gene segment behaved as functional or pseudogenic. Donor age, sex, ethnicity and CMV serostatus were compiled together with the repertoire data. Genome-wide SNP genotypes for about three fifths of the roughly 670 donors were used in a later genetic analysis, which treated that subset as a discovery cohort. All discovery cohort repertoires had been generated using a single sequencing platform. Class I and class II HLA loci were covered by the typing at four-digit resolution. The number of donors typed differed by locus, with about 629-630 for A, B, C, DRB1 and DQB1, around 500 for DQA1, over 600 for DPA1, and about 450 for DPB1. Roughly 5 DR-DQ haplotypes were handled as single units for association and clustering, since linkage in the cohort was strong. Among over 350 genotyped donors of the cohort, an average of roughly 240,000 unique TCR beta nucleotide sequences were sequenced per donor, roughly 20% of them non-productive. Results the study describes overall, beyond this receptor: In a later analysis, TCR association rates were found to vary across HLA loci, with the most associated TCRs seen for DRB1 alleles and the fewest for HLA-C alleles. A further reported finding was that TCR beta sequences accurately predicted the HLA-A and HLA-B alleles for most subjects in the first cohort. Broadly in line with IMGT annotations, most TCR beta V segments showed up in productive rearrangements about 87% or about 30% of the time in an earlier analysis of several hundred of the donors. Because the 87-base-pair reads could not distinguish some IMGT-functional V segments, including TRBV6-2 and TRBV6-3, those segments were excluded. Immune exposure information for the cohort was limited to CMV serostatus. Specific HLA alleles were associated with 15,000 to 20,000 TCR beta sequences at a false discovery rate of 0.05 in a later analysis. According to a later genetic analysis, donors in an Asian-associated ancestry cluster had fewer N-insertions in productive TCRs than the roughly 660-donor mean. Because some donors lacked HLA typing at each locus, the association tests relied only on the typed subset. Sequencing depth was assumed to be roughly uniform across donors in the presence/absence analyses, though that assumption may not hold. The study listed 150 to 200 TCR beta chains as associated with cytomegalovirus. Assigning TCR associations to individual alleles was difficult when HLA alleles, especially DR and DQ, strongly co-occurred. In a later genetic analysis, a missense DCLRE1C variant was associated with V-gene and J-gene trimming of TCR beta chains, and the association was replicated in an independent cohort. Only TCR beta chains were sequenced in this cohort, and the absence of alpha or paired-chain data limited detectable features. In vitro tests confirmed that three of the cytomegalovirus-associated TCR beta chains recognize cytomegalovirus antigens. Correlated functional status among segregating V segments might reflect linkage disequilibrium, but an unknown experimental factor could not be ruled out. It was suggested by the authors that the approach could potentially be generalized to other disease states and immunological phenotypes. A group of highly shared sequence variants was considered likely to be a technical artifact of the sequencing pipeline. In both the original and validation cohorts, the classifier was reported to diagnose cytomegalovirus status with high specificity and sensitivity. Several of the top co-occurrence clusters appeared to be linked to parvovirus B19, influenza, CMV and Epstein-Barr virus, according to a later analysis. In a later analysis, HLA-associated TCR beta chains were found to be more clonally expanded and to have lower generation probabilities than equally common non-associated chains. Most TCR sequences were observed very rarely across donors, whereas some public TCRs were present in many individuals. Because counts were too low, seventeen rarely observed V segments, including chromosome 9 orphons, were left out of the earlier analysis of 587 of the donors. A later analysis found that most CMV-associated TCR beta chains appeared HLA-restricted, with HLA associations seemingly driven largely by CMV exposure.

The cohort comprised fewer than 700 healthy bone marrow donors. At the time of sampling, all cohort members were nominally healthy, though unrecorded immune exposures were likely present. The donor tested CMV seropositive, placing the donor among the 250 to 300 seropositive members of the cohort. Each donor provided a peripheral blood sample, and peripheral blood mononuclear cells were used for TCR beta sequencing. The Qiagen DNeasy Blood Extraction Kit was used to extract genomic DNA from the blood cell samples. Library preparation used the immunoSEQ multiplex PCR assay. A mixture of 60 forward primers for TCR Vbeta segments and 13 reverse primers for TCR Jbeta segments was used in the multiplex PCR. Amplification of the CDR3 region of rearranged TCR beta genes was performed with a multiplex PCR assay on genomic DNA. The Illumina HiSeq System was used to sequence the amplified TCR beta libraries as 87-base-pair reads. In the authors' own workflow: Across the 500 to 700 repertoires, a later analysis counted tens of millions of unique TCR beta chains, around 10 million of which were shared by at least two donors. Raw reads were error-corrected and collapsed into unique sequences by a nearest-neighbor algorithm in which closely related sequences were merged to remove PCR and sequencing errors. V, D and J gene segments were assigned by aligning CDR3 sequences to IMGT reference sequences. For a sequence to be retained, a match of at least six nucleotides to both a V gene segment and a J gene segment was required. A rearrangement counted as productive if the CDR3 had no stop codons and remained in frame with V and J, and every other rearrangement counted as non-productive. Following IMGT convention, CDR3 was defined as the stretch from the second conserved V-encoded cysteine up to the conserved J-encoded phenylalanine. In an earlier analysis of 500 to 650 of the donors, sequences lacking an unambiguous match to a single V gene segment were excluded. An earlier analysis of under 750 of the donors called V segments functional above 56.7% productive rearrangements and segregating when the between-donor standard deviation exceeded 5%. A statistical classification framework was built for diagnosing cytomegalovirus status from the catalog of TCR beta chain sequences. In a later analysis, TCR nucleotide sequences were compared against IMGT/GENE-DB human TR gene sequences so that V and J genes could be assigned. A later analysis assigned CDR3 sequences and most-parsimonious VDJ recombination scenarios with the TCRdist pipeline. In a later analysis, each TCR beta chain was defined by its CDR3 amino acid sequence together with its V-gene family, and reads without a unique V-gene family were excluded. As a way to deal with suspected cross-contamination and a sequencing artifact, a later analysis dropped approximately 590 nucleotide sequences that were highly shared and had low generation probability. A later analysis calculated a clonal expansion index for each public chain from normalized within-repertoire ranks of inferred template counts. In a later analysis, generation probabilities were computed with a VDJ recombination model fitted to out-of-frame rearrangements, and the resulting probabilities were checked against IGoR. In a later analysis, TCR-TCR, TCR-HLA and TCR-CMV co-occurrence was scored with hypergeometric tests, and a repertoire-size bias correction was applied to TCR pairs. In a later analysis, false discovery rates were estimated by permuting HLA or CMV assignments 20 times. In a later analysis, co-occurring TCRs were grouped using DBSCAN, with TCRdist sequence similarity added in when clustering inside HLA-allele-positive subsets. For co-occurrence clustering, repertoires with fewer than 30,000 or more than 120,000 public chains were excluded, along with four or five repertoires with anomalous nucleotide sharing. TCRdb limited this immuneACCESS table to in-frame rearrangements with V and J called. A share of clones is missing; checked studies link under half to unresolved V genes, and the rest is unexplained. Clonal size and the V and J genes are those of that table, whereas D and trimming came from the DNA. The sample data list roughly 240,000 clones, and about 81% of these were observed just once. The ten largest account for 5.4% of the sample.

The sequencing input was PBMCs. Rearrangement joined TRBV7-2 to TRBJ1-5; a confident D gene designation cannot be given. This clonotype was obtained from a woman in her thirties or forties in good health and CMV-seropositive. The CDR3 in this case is CASSLSNQPQHF. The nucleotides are TGTGCCAGCAGCCTTAGCAATCAGCCCCAGCATTTT.